The clone carrying this T cell receptor (beta chain) occurred a few times. Its antigen is not identified. The data derive from a study of T cell responses to AZD1222 COVID-19 vaccine. Findings and caveats of the study: Close to half of spike-specific TCRs reportedly recognize unmutated variant regions. Clonal diversity was possibly underestimated, and white British individuals and females predominated among donors.

Sequenced by immunoSEQ multiplex PCR; TCRdb stores in-frame clones only, minus some. The sample holds more than 85,000 clones, 82% seen once. V was clipped by 5 bases and J by 6 bases; unmatched bases: 9. CDR1 PRHDT and CDR2 FYEKMQ come from the germline V gene (reference sequence). The CDR3 has 15 residues. The input for sequencing was peripheral blood, taken on day 0 of AZD1222 vaccination. The receptor comes from an adult in good health. The genes are TRBV13 and TRBJ2-1, with TRBD2 identical over 8 bases. The CDR3 sequence is CASSPGGAVSNEQFF. Here the CDR3 DNA reads TGTGCCAGCAGCCCGGGGGGGGCGGTTAGCAATGAGCAGTTCTTC.